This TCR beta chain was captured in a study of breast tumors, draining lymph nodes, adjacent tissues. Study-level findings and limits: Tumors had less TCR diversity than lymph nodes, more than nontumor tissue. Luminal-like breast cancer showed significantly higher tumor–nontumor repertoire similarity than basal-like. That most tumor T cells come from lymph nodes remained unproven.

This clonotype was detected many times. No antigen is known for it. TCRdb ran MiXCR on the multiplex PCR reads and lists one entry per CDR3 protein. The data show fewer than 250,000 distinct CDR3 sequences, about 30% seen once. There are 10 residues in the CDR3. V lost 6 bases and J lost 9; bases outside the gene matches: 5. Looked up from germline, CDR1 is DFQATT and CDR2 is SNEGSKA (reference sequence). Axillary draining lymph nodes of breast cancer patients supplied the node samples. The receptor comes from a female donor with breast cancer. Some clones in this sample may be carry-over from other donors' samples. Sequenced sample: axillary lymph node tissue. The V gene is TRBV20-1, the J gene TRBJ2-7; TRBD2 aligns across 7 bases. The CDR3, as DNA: TGCAGTGCCGGGGGGAGCGGGCAGTACTTC. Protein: CSAGGSGQYF.